A selection of T cell receptor beta chains follows, all from one sample in a study of T cells after posttransplantation cyclophosphamide. TCRdb's table, derived via immunoSEQ multiplex PCR, lists solely in-frame clones and lacks some. This sample has around 22,000 clones, with about nine tenths found just once. Source: PBMCs, taken after allogeneic stem cell transplant with posttransplant cyclophosphamide. These TCRs come from a female patient younger than 45 who received an allogeneic stem cell transplant from an unrelated donor, was CMV-positive, and had no GVHD. The graft donor may be the source of some T cells. CDR3s include the opening cysteine and the closing phenylalanine or tryptophan. D genes are given only for firm matches. Size values are once, few and many counts, or a class for expanded clones, and some rows have none.

v_gene: TRBV9
d_gene: NA
j_gene: TRBJ2-7
abundance: NA
CDR3aa: CASSVGAAPDSEQYF
CDR3nt: TGTGCCAGCAGCGTAGGGGCAGCCCCTGATAGCGAGCAGTACTTC

v_gene: TRBV19
d_gene: TRBD1
j_gene: TRBJ1-6
abundance: NA
CDR3aa: CASSILGTGKNSPLHF
CDR3nt: TGTGCCAGTAGTATTCTCGGGACAGGGAAAAATTCACCCCTCCACTTT

v_gene: TRBV7-3
d_gene: NA
j_gene: TRBJ2-3
abundance: NA
CDR3aa: CASSIGVADTQYF
CDR3nt: TGTGCCAGCAGCATAGGAGTCGCAGATACGCAGTATTTT

v_gene: TRBV28
d_gene: TRBD1
j_gene: TRBJ1-3
abundance: few
CDR3aa: CASQGAVGNTIYF
CDR3nt: TGTGCCAGCCAGGGGGCCGTTGGAAACACCATATATTTT

v_gene: TRBV28
d_gene: NA
j_gene: TRBJ1-3
abundance: NA
CDR3aa: CASSPPGIAGNTIYF
CDR3nt: TGTGCCAGCAGTCCCCCAGGGATAGCTGGAAACACCATATATTTT

v_gene: TRBV6-1
d_gene: TRBD1
j_gene: TRBJ1-5
abundance: NA
CDR3aa: CASSVRDRANQPQHF
CDR3nt: TGTGCCAGCAGTGTTAGGGACAGGGCAAATCAGCCCCAGCATTTT

v_gene: TRBV7-2
d_gene: NA
j_gene: TRBJ1-5
abundance: NA
CDR3aa: CASSLRRVSNQPQHF
CDR3nt: TGTGCCAGCAGCTTACGGAGAGTTAGCAATCAGCCCCAGCATTTT

v_gene: TRBV6-4
d_gene: NA
j_gene: TRBJ1-2
abundance: NA
CDR3aa: CASSVTATNYGYTF
CDR3nt: TGTGCCAGCAGTGTGACAGCGACTAACTATGGCTACACCTTC

v_gene: TRBV10-3
d_gene: NA
j_gene: TRBJ2-5
abundance: NA
CDR3aa: CAISEAETQYF
CDR3nt: TGTGCCATCAGTGAGGCGGAGACCCAGTACTTC

v_gene: TRBV5-8
d_gene: TRBD2
j_gene: TRBJ2-7
abundance: few
CDR3aa: CASSFGLAGSLISYEQYF
CDR3nt: TGTGCCAGCAGCTTCGGACTAGCGGGGTCACTTATATCCTACGAGCAGTACTTC

v_gene: TRBV5-4
d_gene: NA
j_gene: TRBJ1-6
abundance: NA
CDR3aa: CASSWSGFLPSSYNSPLHF
CDR3nt: TGTGCCAGCAGCTGGTCAGGGTTCCTGCCTAGCTCCTATAATTCACCCCTCCACTTT

v_gene: TRBV2
d_gene: TRBD2
j_gene: TRBJ2-6
abundance: NA
CDR3aa: CASRSLAGGGSGANVLTF
CDR3nt: TGTGCCAGCAGATCCCTAGCGGGGGGGGGCTCTGGGGCCAACGTCCTGACTTTC

v_gene: TRBV9
d_gene: NA
j_gene: TRBJ2-4
abundance: few
CDR3aa: CASSPSAQGNSKNIQYF
CDR3nt: TGTGCCAGCAGCCCTTCTGCTCAGGGGAATTCCAAAAACATTCAGTACTTC

v_gene: TRBV6-1
d_gene: TRBD1
j_gene: TRBJ1-5
abundance: NA
CDR3aa: CASTSGQGSNQPQHF
CDR3nt: TGTGCCAGCACTTCGGGACAGGGTAGCAATCAGCCCCAGCATTTT

v_gene: TRBV6-1
d_gene: TRBD1
j_gene: TRBJ1-1
abundance: NA
CDR3aa: CASSPDRPRVEAFF
CDR3nt: TGTGCCAGCAGTCCGGACAGGCCGAGGGTTGAAGCTTTCTTT

v_gene: TRBV7-6
d_gene: TRBD1
j_gene: TRBJ2-7
abundance: NA
CDR3aa: CASSLGGTGDEQYF
CDR3nt: TGTGCCAGCAGCTTAGGCGGGACAGGGGACGAGCAGTACTTC

v_gene: TRBV4-1
d_gene: TRBD1
j_gene: TRBJ1-2
abundance: NA
CDR3aa: CASSQVGQGAFGYTF
CDR3nt: TGCGCCAGCAGCCAAGTAGGGCAGGGGGCCTTTGGCTACACCTTC

v_gene: TRBV9
d_gene: NA
j_gene: TRBJ2-3
abundance: NA
CDR3aa: CASSVGGPSTDTQYF
CDR3nt: TGTGCCAGCAGCGTAGGGGGCCCATCCACAGATACGCAGTATTTT

v_gene: TRBV4-1
d_gene: NA
j_gene: TRBJ1-1
abundance: few
CDR3aa: CASSQAGDRRTEAFF
CDR3nt: TGCGCCAGCAGCCAAGCGGGGGATCGTCGCACTGAAGCTTTCTTT

v_gene: TRBV5-5
d_gene: NA
j_gene: TRBJ1-5
abundance: few
CDR3aa: CASSLFGSTSNQPQHF
CDR3nt: TGTGCCAGCAGCCTGTTCGGGAGTACGAGCAATCAGCCCCAGCATTTT

v_gene: TRBV7-2
d_gene: TRBD2
j_gene: TRBJ2-3
abundance: NA
CDR3aa: CASSPGRAYPSTDTQYF
CDR3nt: TGTGCCAGCAGCCCCGGGAGGGCCTACCCTAGCACAGATACGCAGTATTTT

v_gene: TRBV19
d_gene: TRBD2
j_gene: TRBJ2-7
abundance: NA
CDR3aa: CASSASTGLAGGAYEQYF
CDR3nt: TGTGCCAGTAGTGCCTCAACAGGACTAGCGGGGGGCGCCTACGAGCAGTACTTC

v_gene: TRBV5-1
d_gene: NA
j_gene: TRBJ1-3
abundance: NA
CDR3aa: CASSRSQGGNSGNTIYF
CDR3nt: TGCGCCAGCAGCCGAAGTCAGGGAGGGAATTCTGGAAACACCATATATTTT

v_gene: TRBV29-1
d_gene: TRBD2
j_gene: TRBJ2-2
abundance: NA
CDR3aa: CSVRGGKWNTGELFF
CDR3nt: TGCAGCGTCCGGGGAGGGAAGTGGAACACCGGGGAGCTGTTTTTT